The 9 T cell receptor beta chains reported below all come from one sample, sequenced in a study of cytomegalovirus exposure and HLA in healthy donors. Method: immunoSEQ multiplex PCR; TCRdb's copy keeps in-frame clones and lacks some. The data show about 160,000 clones, with around nine tenths seen just once and under 13% held by the top ten. The sample was PBMCs. All receptors come from a woman aged 18-29 years in good health and CMV-seropositive.

This chain links TRBV7-6 with TRBJ2-3; 8 bases agree with TRBD2. CDR3 length: 15 residues. Per the germline V gene, CDR1 is SGHVS and CDR2 is FNYEAQ. Losses at the gene ends were 1 base for V and 4 bases for J; bases not matched to a gene: 4. The CDR3 reads CASSLVREGADTQYF. The CDR3 DNA follows: TGTGCCAGCAGCTTAGTACGGGAGGGGGCAGATACGCAGTATTTT. Together with reference TRBV7-6 and TRBJ2-3, the CDR3 gives the full variable domain: GAGVSQSPRYKVTKRGQDVALRCDPISGHVSLYWYRQALGQGPEFLTYFNYEAQQDKSGLPNDRFSAERPEGSISTLTIQRTEQRDSAMYRCASSLVREGADTQYFGPGTRLTVL.

The CDR3 loop reads CASSLGGGSGYEQYF. The CDR3 DNA reads TGTGCCAGCAGTTTAGGCGGCGGGAGTGGGTACGAGCAGTACTTC. The chain joins TRBV27 to TRBJ2-7, with 7 bases aligning to TRBD2. V dropped 2 bases and J dropped 4; count of bases not matched to a gene: 8. Per germline, CDR1 MNHEY and CDR2 SMNVEV (reference sequence). The CDR3 covers 15 residues.

The gene calls are TRBV5-4 and TRBJ1-2, with TRBD1 identical over 7 bases. V gave up 4 bases and J gave up 7 bases; unmatched junction bases: 7. The CDR3 sequence is 13 residues long. Germline lookup yields CDR1 SGHNT and CDR2 YYREEE (reference sequence). The CDR3 loop is CASSGSTGSGYTF. CDR3 in DNA: TGTGCCAGCAGCGGGTCGACAGGGTCTGGCTACACCTTC. The variable domain in full, completed from reference TRBV5-4 and TRBJ1-2, reads ETGVTQSPTHLIKTRGQQVTLRCSSQSGHNTVSWYQQALGQGPQFIFQYYREEENGRGNFPPRFSGLQFPNYSSELNVNALELDDSALYLCASSGSTGSGYTFGSGTRLTVV.

The chain couples TRBV11-3 to TRBJ1-1; TRBD1 matches 8 bases. The CDR3 length is 14 residues. V gave up 4 bases and J gave up 5 bases; unmatched junction bases: 6. Germline V gene lookup returns CDR1 SGHNT and CDR2 YENEEA. For the CDR3, the DNA is TGTGCCAGCAGCTCAGGACAGGGCAGTACTGAAGCTTTCTTT. It specifies CASSSGQGSTEAFF.

The chain couples TRBV19 to TRBJ2-7; tentatively, D is TRBD1 (6 bases). The germline V and J ends were trimmed by 7 bases and 5 bases, with 18 bases remaining between them. Germline V gene lookup returns CDR1 LNHDA and CDR2 SQIVND (reference sequence). The CDR3 length is 14 residues. For the CDR3, the DNA is TGTGCCAGTAAGGTTACACAGGGTTCACACGAGCAGTACTTC. Protein product: CASKVTQGSHEQYF. Filled out from reference TRBV19 and TRBJ2-7, the complete variable domain reads DGGITQSPKYLFRKEGQNVTLSCEQNLNHDAMYWYRQDPGQGLRLIYYSQIVNDFQKGDIAEGYSVSREKKESFPLTVTSAQKNPTAFYLCASKVTQGSHEQYFGPGTRLTVT.

V is TRBV11-1 and J is TRBJ2-1, with TRBD2 identical over 11 bases. The CDR3 consists of 15 residues. Germline CDR1 SGHAT, CDR2 FQDESV (reference sequence). V trimming: 4 bases; J trimming: 10 bases; junction bases outside the gene matches: 9. CDR3 protein: CASSSNSGRAGEQFF. In DNA form, the CDR3 reads TGTGCCAGCAGCTCAAATAGCGGGAGGGCCGGGGAGCAGTTCTTC.

The genes are TRBV7-9 and TRBJ1-4, with 7 bases lining up with TRBD1. CDR3 length: 15 amino acids. The trim removed 5 bases at V and 5 bases at J, leaving 8 bases unmatched. From germline, CDR1 is SEHNR and CDR2 FQNEAQ (reference sequence). In DNA form, the CDR3 reads TGTGCCAGCAGCCCCGAGGGACAGCAGAATGAAAAACTGTTTTTT. Translating gives CASSPEGQQNEKLFF.

The chain couples TRBV4-2 to TRBJ2-5, with a possible D match to TRBD2 (6 bases). The CDR3 is made up of 18 amino acids. Germline CDR1 LGHNA, CDR2 YNFKEQ. V was shortened by 6 bases and J by 5 bases, with 28 bases between the two germline ends. CDR3 protein: CASSPGGAGSPGEETQYF. The CDR3 DNA reads as TGTGCCAGCAGTCCCGGGGGTGCCGGGAGCCCCGGGGAGGAGACCCAGTACTTC.

The chain carries TRBV28 and TRBJ1-5, with 7 bases aligning to TRBD1. Germline CDR1 is MDHEN and CDR2 is SYDVKM. The CDR3 has 17 residues. J lost 0 bases, V lost 6 bases, and 11 bases had no gene match. DNA of the CDR3: TGTGCCAGCAGAACGGACAGGTTGGGGTTTAGCAATCAGCCCCAGCATTTT. Residues: CASRTDRLGFSNQPQHF.